The clone carrying this T cell receptor beta chain was recorded many times. The antigen remains undetermined. Individual cDNA molecules were tagged with unique molecular identifiers. Each CDR3 protein is one row after TCRdb ran MiXCR on the 5' RACE reads. The sample lists roughly 60,000 distinct CDR3 sequences, 10% to 12% occurring once. This specimen comes from a study of early T cells in non-severe SARS-CoV-2 infection. About the study: Sequencing used unsorted whole-blood bulk RNA, so chains lack pairing. Study-wide points: Private and CD4 specificities were missed by VDJdb matching, which favored anti-spike CD8 responses.

Sequenced material: whole blood, taken at baseline. The receptor comes from an adult who was a healthcare worker with PCR-confirmed SARS-CoV-2 infection or an uninfected control (not recorded which).

Here the CDR3 reads CSARNADTQYF. CDR3 DNA sequence: TGCAGTGCTAGAAACGCAGATACGCAGTATTTT. V gene TRBV20-1 combines with J gene TRBJ2-3; D is uncertain. The CDR3 consists of 11 residues. Per the germline V gene, CDR1 is DFQATT and CDR2 is SNEGSKA (reference sequence). Trimming took 2 bases from V and 4 from J, leaving 4 bases between them.